This TCR beta chain was sequenced during a study of T cell responses to AZD1222 COVID-19 vaccine. Germline assignment: CDR1 SGHTA and CDR2 FQGNSA. With 5 bases clipped from V and 6 bases from J, the junction kept 15 bases outside the gene matches. The CDR3 length is 18 residues. TCRdb's table, derived via immunoSEQ multiplex PCR, lists solely in-frame clones and lacks some. The table records approximately 110,000 clones, approximately 84% of them present only once. This specimen consisted of peripheral blood, obtained on day 0 of AZD1222 vaccination. The V and J genes are TRBV7-2 and TRBJ2-1, with 11 bases aligning to TRBD2. The sequence came from an adult in good health. The CDR3: CASSPSGSGRGAPNEQFF. The CDR3, as DNA: TGTGCCAGCAGCCCAAGTGGTAGCGGGAGGGGGGCCCCCAATGAGCAGTTCTTC.